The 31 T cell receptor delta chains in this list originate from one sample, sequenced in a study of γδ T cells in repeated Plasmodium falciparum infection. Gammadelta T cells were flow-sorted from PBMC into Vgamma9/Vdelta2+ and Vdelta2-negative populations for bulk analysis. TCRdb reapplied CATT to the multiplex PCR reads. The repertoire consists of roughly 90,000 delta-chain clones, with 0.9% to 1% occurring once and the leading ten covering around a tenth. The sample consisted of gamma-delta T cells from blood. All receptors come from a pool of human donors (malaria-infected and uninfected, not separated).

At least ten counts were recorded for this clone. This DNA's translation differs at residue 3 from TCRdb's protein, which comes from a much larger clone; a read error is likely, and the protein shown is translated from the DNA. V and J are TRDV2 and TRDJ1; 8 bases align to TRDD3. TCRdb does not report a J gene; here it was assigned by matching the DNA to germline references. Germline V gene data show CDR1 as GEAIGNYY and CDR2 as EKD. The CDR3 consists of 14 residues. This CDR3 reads CARDTGGYRGQLIF. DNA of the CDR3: TGTGCCCGTGACACCGGGGGATATCGAGGGCAACTCATCTTT.

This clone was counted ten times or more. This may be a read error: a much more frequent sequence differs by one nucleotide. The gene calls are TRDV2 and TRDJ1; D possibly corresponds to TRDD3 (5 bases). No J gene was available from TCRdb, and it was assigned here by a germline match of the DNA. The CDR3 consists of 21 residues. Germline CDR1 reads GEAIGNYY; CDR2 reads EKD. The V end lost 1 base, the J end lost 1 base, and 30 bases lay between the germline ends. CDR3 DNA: TGTGCCTGTGACACAATTCCCGAGGGAGATACCGGGCTCAAACCCACCGATAAACTCATCTTT. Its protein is CACDTIPEGDTGLKPTDKLIF.

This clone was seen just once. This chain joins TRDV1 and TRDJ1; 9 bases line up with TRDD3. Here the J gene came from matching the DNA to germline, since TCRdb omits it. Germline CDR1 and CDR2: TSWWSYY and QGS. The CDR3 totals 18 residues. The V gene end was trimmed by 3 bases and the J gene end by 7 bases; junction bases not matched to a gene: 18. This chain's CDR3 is CALGDLLPGGGYKVKLIF. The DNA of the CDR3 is TGTGCTCTTGGGGACCTTCTTCCGGGAGGGGGATACAAGGTTAAACTCATCTTT.

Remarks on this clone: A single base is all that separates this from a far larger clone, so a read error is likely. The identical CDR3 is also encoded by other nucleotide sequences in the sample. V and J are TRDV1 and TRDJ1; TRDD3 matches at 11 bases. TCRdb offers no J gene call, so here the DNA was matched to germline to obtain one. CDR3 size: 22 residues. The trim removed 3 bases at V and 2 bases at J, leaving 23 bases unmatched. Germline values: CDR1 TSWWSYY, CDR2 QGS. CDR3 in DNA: TGTGCTCTTGGGGATTTATTTCCTACGGGGGGCAATGGGGGATACGGGACCGATAAACTCATCTTT. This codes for CALGDLFPTGGNGGYGTDKLIF.

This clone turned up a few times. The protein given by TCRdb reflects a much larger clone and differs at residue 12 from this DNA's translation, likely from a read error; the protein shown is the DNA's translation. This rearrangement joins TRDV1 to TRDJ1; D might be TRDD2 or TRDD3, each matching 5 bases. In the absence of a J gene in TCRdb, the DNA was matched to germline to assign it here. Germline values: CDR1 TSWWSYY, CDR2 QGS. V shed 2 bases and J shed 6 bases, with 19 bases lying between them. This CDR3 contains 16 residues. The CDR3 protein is CALGEIFHPGTNKLIF. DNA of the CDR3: TGTGCTCTTGGGGAAATCTTCCATCCTGGGACCAATAAACTCATCTTT.

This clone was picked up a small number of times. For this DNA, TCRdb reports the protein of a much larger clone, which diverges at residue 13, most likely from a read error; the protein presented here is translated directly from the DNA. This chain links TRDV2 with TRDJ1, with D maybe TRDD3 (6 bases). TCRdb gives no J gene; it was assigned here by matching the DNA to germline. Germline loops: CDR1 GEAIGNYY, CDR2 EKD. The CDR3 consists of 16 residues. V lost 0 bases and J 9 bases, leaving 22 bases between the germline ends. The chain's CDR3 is CACDTVGAGDGDELIF. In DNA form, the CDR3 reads TGTGCCTGTGACACCGTAGGGGCTGGGGATGGTGATGAACTCATCTTT.

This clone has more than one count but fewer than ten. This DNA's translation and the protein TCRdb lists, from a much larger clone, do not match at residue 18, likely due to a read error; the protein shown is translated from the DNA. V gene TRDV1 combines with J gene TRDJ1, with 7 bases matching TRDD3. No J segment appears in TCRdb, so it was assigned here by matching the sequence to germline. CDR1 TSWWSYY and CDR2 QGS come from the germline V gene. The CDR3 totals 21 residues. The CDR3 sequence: CALGEKNGLRSGGAGTDRLIF. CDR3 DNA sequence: TGTGCTCTTGGGGAAAAAAATGGCCTACGGTCTGGGGGTGCGGGCACCGATAGACTCATCTTT.

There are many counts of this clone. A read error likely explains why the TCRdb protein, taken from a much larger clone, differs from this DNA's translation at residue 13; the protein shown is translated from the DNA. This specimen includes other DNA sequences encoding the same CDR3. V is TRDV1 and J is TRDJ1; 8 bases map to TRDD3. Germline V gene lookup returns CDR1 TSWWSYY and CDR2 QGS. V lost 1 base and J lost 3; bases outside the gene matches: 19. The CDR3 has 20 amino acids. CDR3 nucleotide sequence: TGTGCTCTTGGGGAACCATGTCAGGAGGGGGATATAGGATCGCCCGATAAACTCATCTTT. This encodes CALGEPCQEGDIGSPDKLIF.

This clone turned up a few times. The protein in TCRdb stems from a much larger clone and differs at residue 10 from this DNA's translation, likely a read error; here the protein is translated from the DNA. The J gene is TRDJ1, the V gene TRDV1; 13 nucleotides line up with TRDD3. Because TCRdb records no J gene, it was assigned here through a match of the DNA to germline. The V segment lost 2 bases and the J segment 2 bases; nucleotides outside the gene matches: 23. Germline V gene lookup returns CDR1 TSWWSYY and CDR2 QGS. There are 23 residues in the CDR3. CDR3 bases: TGTGCTCTTGGGGAAATTGGGGGAACTCCCTCTTCATACTGGGGGATACGGACCGATAAACTCATCTTT. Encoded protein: CALGEIGGTPSSYWGIRTDKLIF.

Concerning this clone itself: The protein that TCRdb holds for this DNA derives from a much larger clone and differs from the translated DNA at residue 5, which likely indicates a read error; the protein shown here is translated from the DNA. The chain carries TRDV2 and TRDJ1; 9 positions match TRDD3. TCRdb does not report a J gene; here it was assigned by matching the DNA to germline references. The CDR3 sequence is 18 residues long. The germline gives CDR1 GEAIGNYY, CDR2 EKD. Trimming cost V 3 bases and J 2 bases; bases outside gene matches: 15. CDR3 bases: TGTGCCTGTGACTCCGGGTACTGGGGGAAACCCGGGACCGATAAACTCATCTTT. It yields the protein CACDSGYWGKPGTDKLIF.

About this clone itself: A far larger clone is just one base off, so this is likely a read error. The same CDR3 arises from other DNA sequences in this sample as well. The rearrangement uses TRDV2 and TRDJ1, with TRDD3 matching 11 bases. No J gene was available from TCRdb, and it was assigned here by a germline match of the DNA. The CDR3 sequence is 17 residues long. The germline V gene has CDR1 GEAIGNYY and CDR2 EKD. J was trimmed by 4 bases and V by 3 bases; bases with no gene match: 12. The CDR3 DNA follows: TGTGCCTGTGACCCCGGTGAAGAATGGGGGATACGCGATAAACTCATCTTT. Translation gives CACDPGEEWGIRDKLIF.

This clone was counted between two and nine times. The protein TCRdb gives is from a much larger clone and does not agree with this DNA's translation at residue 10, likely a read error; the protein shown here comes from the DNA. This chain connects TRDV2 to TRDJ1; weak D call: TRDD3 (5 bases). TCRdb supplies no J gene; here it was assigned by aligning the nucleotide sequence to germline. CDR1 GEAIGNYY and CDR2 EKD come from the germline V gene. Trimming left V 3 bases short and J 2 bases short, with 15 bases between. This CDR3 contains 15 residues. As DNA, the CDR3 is TGTGCCTGTGACTCGCCATACTGGAGGACCGATAAACTCATCTTT. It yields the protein CACDSPYWRTDKLIF.

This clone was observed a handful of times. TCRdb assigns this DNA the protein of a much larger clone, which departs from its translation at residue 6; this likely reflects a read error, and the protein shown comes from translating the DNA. The CDR3 sequence: CACDTTLVGGYAMEYTDKLIF. Here the CDR3 DNA reads TGTGCCTGTGACACCACCCTCGTCGGGGGATACGCGATGGAGTACACCGATAAACTCATCTTT. The chain has TRDV2 and TRDJ1; TRDD3 aligns across 10 bases. The J gene was not available in TCRdb and was assigned here by matching the DNA to germline segments. Germline CDR1 is GEAIGNYY and CDR2 is EKD. This CDR3 has 21 amino acids. V lost 0 bases to trimming and J lost 0 bases; unmatched junction nucleotides: 18.

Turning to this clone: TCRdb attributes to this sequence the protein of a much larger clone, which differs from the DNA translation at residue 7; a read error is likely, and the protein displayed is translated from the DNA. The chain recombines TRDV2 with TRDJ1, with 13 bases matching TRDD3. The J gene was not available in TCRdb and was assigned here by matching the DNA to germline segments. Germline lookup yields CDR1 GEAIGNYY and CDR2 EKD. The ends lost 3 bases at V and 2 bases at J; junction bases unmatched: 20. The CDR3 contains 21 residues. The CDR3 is CACDLTRVTGGYEEGTDKLIF. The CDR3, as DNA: TGTGCCTGTGACCTAACGAGGGTTACTGGGGGATACGAGGAAGGAACCGATAAACTCATCTTT.

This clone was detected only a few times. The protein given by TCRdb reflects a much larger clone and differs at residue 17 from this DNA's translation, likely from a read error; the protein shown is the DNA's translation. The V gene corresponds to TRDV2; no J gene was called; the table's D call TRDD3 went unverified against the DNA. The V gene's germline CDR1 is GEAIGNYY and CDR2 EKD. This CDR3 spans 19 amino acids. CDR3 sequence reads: CACDTTPVLGDTATDKRIF. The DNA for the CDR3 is TGTGCCTGTGACACCACTCCCGTACTGGGGGATACTGCCACCGATAAACGCATCTTT.

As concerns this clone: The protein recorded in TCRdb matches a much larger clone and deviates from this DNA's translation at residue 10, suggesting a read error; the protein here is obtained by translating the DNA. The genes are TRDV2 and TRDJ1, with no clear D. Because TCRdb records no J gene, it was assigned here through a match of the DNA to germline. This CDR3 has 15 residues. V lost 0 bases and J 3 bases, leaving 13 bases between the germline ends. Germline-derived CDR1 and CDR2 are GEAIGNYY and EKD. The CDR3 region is CACDTVTVNADKLIF. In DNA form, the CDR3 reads TGTGCCTGTGACACCGTTACAGTGAACGCCGATAAACTCATCTTT.

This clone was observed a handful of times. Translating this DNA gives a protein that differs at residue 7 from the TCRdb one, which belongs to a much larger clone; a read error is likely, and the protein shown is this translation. CDR3 DNA: TGTGCTCTTGGGGAACGGGGGCCACTCTACACCCTTGACTGGGGGATACGCACCGACTGCCGAAACACCGATAAACTCATCTTT. It translates to CALGERGPLYTLDWGIRTDCRNTDKLIF. V is TRDV1 and J is TRDJ1, with TRDD3 matching 13 bases. Losses at the gene ends were 1 base for V and 0 bases for J; bases not matched to a gene: 35. Germline-derived CDR1 and CDR2 are TSWWSYY and QGS. This CDR3 region has 28 residues.

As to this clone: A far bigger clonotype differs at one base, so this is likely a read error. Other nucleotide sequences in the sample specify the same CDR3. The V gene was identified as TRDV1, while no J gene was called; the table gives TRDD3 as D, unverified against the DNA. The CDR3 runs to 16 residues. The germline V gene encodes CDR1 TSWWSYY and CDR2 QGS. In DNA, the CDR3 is TGTGCTCTTACAATTCCTACCTACTGGGGGATACCAAAGCTCATCTTT. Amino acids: CALTIPTYWGIPKLIF.

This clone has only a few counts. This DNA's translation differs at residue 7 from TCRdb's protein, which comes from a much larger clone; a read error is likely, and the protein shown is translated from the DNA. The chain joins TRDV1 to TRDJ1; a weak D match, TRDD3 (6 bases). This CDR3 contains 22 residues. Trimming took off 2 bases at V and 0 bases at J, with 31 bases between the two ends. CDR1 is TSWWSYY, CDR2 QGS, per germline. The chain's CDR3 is CALGEDQRSRGSPKKYTDKLIF. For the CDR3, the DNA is TGTGCTCTTGGGGAAGATCAACGGAGCCGGGGATCCCCTAAAAAGTACACCGATAAACTCATCTTT.

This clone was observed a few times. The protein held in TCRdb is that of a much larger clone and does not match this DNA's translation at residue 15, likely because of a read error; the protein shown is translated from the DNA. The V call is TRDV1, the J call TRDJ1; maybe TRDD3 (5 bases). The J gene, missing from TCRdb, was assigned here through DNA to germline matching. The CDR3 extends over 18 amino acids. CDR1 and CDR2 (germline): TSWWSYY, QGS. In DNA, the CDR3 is TGTGCTCTTGGGGAACTTCTCTACGACCCTCATCTCACCGATACACTCATCTTT. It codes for CALGELLYDPHLTDTLIF.

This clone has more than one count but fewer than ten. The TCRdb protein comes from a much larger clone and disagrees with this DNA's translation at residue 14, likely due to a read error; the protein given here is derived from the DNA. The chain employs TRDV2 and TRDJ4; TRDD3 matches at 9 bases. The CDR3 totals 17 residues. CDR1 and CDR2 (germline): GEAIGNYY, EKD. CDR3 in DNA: TGTGCCTGTGACACCGGGCTACTGGGGGACCTGGCCAGACACCTGATCTTT. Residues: CACDTGLLGDLARHLIF.

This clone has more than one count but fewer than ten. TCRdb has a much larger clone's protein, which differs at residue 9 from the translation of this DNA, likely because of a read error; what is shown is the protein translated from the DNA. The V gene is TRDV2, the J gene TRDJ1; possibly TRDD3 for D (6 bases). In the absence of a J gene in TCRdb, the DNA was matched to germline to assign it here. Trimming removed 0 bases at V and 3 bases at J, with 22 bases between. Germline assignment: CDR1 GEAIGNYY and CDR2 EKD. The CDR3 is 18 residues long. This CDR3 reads CACDTVAKARDNSDKLIF. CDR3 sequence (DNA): TGTGCCTGTGACACCGTGGCGAAGGCGAGGGATAACTCCGATAAACTCATCTTT.

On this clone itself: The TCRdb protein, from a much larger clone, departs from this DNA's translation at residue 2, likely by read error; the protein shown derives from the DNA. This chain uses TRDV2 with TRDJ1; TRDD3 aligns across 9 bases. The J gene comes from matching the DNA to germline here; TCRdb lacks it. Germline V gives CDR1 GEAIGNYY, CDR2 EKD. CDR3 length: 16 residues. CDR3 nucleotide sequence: TGTTCCTGTGACGCGATGGGGGATAGCTCCACCGATAAACTCATCTTT. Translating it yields CSCDAMGDSSTDKLIF.

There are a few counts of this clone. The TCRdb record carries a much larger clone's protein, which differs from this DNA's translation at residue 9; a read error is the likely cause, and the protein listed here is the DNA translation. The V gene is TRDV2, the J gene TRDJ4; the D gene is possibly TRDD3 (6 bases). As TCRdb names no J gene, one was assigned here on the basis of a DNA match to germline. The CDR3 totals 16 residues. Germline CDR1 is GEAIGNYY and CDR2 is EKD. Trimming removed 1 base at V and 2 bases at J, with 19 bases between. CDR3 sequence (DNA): TGTGCCTGTGACACAAAGGCTGTCGAGGATACTAGACCCCTGATCTTT. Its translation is CACDTKAVEDTRPLIF.

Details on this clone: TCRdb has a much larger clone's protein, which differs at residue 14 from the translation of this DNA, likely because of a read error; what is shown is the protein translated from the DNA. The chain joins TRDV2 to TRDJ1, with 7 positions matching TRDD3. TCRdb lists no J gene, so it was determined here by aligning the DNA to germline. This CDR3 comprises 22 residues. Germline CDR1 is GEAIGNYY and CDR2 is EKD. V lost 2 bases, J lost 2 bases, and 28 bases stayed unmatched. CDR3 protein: CACDIKVGNWGTRGKETDKLIF. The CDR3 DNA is TGTGCCTGTGACATCAAAGTAGGTAACTGGGGTACTCGTGGAAAAGAGACCGATAAACTCATCTTT.

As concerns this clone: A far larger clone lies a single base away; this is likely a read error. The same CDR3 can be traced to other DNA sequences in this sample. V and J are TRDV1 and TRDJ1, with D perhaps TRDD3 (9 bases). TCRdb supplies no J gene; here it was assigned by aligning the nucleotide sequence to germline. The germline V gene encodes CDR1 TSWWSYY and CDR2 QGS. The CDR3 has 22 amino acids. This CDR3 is CALGEFRLPTGDTETYTDKLIF. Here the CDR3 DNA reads TGCGCTCTTGGGGAATTTAGGCTTCCTACCGGGGATACGGAAACCTACACCGATAAACTCATCTTT.

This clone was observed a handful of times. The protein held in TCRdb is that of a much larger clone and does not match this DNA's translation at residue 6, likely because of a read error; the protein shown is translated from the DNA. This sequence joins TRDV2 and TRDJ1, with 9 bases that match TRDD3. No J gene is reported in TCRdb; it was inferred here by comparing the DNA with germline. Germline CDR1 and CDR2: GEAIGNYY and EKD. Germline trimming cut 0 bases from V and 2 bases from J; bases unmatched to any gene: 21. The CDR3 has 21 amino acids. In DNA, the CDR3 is TGTGCCTGTGACACCGTGATCTTGGGGGATAAGGACTCCAATGGGACCGATAAACTCATCTTT. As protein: CACDTVILGDKDSNGTDKLIF.

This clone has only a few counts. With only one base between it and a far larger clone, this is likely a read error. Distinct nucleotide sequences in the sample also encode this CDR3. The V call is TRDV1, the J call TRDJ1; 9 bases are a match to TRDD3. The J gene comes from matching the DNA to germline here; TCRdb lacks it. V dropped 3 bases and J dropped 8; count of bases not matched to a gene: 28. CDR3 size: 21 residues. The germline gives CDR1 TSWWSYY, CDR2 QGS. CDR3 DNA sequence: TGTGCTCTTGGGGAGGGAACCCTTCGCCCTGCTAGGTGGGGGATAAGCGACAAACTCATCTTT. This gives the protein CALGEGTLRPARWGISDKLIF.

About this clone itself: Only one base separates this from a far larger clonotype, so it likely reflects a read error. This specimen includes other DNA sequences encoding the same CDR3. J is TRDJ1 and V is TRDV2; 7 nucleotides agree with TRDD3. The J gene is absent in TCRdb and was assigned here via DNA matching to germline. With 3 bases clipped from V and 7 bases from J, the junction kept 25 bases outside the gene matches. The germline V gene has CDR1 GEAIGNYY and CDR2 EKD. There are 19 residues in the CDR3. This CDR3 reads CACDLLATGENEEAGKLIF. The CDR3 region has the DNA TGTGCCTGTGACCTCCTCGCTACTGGGGAGAATGAAGAGGCCGGTAAACTCATCTTT.

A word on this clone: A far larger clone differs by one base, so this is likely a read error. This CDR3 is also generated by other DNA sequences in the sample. The CDR3 coding sequence is TGTGCCTGTGACGGTGGTGGGGGATACGCCAGCTCCTGGGACACTCGACAGATGTTTTTC. Amino acids: CACDGGGGYASSWDTRQMFF. The chain couples TRDV2 to TRDJ3; 11 bases match TRDD3. No J gene is reported in TCRdb; it was inferred here by comparing the DNA with germline. The germline gives CDR1 GEAIGNYY, CDR2 EKD. The CDR3 covers 20 residues.

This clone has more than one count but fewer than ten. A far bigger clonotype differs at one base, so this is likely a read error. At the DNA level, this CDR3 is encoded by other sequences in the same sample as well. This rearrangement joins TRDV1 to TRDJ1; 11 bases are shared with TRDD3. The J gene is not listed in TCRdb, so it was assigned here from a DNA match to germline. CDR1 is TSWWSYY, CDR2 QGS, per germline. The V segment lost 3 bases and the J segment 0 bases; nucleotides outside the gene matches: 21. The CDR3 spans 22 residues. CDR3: CALGDLSSYGLLGDRNTDKLIF. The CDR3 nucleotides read TGTGCTCTTGGGGACCTCTCCTCCTACGGGTTACTGGGGGATAGGAACACCGATAAACTCATCTTT.